This is a list of T cell receptor beta chains from one sample in a study of radiotherapy plus CTLA-4 blockade in lung cancer. This table comes from immunoSEQ multiplex PCR, and its TCRdb copy is limited to in-frame clones, with some not included. The profile covers tens of thousands of clones, with less than 75% appearing a single time and about 9% taken by the ten largest. The sample consisted of peripheral blood, taken from a patient treated with radiotherapy plus ipilimumab. The receptors were sampled from a human donor with non-small cell lung cancer whose response to radiotherapy plus ipilimumab could not be evaluated. The conserved cysteine and the conserved F or W are not part of the CDR3 here. The order of the fields is clone size, V gene, J gene, CDR3 protein. The size of a clone is reported for some rows only, either as once, few or many, or as a class for expanded clones.

clone size: .
V gene: TRBV2
J gene: TRBJ2-7
CDR3 protein: ASSGPFGADEQY

clone size: once
V gene: TRBV11-2
J gene: TRBJ1-5
CDR3 protein: ASSMTGDSNQPQH

clone size: .
V gene: TRBV7-8
J gene: TRBJ1-1
CDR3 protein: ASSLGAGGFNTEAF

clone size: .
V gene: TRBV19
J gene: TRBJ2-1
CDR3 protein: ASSFPGGAYNEQF

clone size: .
V gene: TRBV28
J gene: TRBJ2-7
CDR3 protein: ASSNRALTQGRYEQY

clone size: .
V gene: TRBV7-3
J gene: TRBJ2-3
CDR3 protein: ASSLRRGGAGTDTQY

clone size: .
V gene: TRBV28
J gene: TRBJ1-1
CDR3 protein: ASSFTTGTLNTEAF

clone size: .
V gene: TRBV6-5
J gene: TRBJ1-6
CDR3 protein: ASRPDRGAGWALH

clone size: .
V gene: TRBV2
J gene: TRBJ2-2
CDR3 protein: ASSTSRDRGNTGELF

clone size: .
V gene: TRBV30
J gene: TRBJ1-5
CDR3 protein: AWSVQQGANQPQH

clone size: .
V gene: TRBV19
J gene: TRBJ2-3
CDR3 protein: ASSQGQGELDTQY

clone size: .
V gene: TRBV6-6
J gene: TRBJ1-1
CDR3 protein: ASSYGPDEAF

clone size: .
V gene: TRBV30
J gene: TRBJ1-1
CDR3 protein: AWTYQGNTEAF

clone size: .
V gene: TRBV6-5
J gene: TRBJ2-1
CDR3 protein: ASSSQDRSPNNEQF

clone size: .
V gene: TRBV6-1
J gene: TRBJ1-5
CDR3 protein: ASSEAGQGNQPQH

clone size: .
V gene: TRBV27
J gene: TRBJ1-1
CDR3 protein: ATWKTGVLEAF

clone size: .
V gene: TRBV7-2
J gene: TRBJ1-1
CDR3 protein: ASSWDRGLTEAF

clone size: few
V gene: TRBV11-2
J gene: TRBJ2-2
CDR3 protein: ASRTGQGTTGELF

clone size: .
V gene: TRBV6-5
J gene: TRBJ2-6
CDR3 protein: ASESSGANVLT

clone size: .
V gene: TRBV6-1
J gene: TRBJ1-1
CDR3 protein: ASSGHRDTEAF

clone size: .
V gene: TRBV11-2
J gene: TRBJ2-5
CDR3 protein: ASSFGRGGTQY

clone size: .
V gene: TRBV29-1
J gene: TRBJ2-5
CDR3 protein: SAELLYTVYQETQY

clone size: .
V gene: TRBV7-8
J gene: TRBJ1-3
CDR3 protein: ASSLGGGSLGNTIY

clone size: once
V gene: TRBV4-1
J gene: TRBJ2-3
CDR3 protein: ASSQRLTGLSTDTQY

clone size: few
V gene: TRBV2
J gene: TRBJ2-2
CDR3 protein: ASSRTDTNTGELF

clone size: .
V gene: TRBV7-2
J gene: TRBJ2-1
CDR3 protein: ASRRRENEQF

clone size: .
V gene: TRBV27
J gene: TRBJ1-2
CDR3 protein: ASSLRLGQGSNYGYT

clone size: few
V gene: TRBV4-3
J gene: TRBJ1-5
CDR3 protein: ASSQDQGSNQPQH